The rows below give T cell receptor beta chains drawn from one sample of a study of shared clonotypes between healthy human individuals. TCRdb's copy holds only in-frame clones and misses some; the assay was immunoSEQ multiplex PCR. Among some 2.4 million clones listed, roughly 93% were seen once. Sequencing used naive CD4+ T cells from PBMCs. The receptor source for this set is a young man in good health. Some clones in this sample may be carry-over from other donors' samples. The CDR3 runs from the conserved cysteine through the conserved F or W. D genes are given only for firm matches. Expanded clones get a size class; other rows say once, few or many, or leave the size out.

TRBV5-4	TRBJ1-2	-	TRBD1	CASSRDRASYGYTF	TGTGCCAGCAGCAGGGACAGGGCGAGCTATGGCTACACCTTC
TRBV28	TRBJ2-5	-	TRBD1	CASDRGPSETQYF	TGTGCCAGTGACAGGGGACCCTCGGAGACCCAGTACTTC
TRBV29-1	TRBJ2-7	-	-	CSVGPTEPYEQYF	TGCAGCGTTGGACCGACCGAGCCCTACGAGCAGTACTTC
TRBV5-6	TRBJ2-2	-	TRBD1	CASSLAQGVTGELFF	TGTGCCAGCAGCTTGGCCCAGGGGGTCACCGGGGAGCTGTTTTTT
TRBV5-1	TRBJ2-5	-	TRBD1	CASSPSQGVKETQYF	TGCGCCAGCAGCCCGTCACAGGGGGTGAAGGAGACCCAGTACTTC
TRBV29-1	TRBJ2-1	-	-	CSAKPGWSYNEQFF	TGCAGCGCAAAACCAGGGTGGTCCTACAATGAGCAGTTCTTC
TRBV19	TRBJ2-1	-	TRBD1	CASSKTGNSYNEQFF	TGTGCCAGTAGTAAGACAGGGAACTCCTACAATGAGCAGTTCTTC
TRBV7-9	TRBJ1-1	-	-	CASSLAGTEAFF	TGTGCCAGCAGCTTAGCCGGGACAGAAGCTTTCTTT
TRBV15	TRBJ2-3	-	-	CATSRDADTQYF	TGTGCCACCAGCAGAGATGCGGATACGCAGTATTTT
TRBV4-1	TRBJ1-1	-	-	CASSQGGNTEAFF	TGCGCCAGCAGCCAAGGGGGGAACACTGAAGCTTTCTTT
TRBV18	TRBJ2-7	-	TRBD1	CASSPGTGGYEQYF	TGTGCCAGCTCACCTGGGACAGGGGGTTACGAGCAGTACTTC
TRBV7-2	TRBJ1-3	once	-	CASSFVGSGNTIYF	TGTGCCAGCAGCTTCGTAGGCTCTGGAAACACCATATATTTT
TRBV5-1	TRBJ2-1	-	TRBD1	CASVGTANNEQFF	TGCGCCAGCGTCGGGACAGCCAACAATGAGCAGTTCTTC
TRBV5-1	TRBJ1-1	few	-	CASSLLPENTEAFF	TGCGCCAGCAGCTTGCTTCCAGAGAACACTGAAGCTTTCTTT
TRBV10-2	TRBJ2-7	-	-	CASSIYSSSYEQYF	TGCGCCAGCAGTATTTACTCCAGCTCCTACGAGCAGTACTTC
TRBV10-3	TRBJ2-2	-	-	CAISNKTPNTGELFF	TGTGCCATCAGTAACAAAACTCCGAACACCGGGGAGCTGTTTTTT
TRBV6-8	TRBJ2-7	-	-	CATTDPKSLGYEQYF	TGTGCCACCACCGACCCTAAATCACTGGGGTACGAGCAGTACTTC
TRBV2	TRBJ2-7	-	TRBD1	CATTLGGRESYEQYF	TGTGCCACCACTTTAGGGGGCCGGGAATCCTACGAGCAGTACTTC
TRBV5-1	TRBJ1-2	-	-	CASSLLQLGAAGYTF	TGCGCCAGCAGCCTACTACAGTTGGGGGCAGCTGGCTACACCTTC
TRBV2	TRBJ2-3	-	-	CASLRGGTQYF	TGTGCCAGTCTCCGGGGTGGTACGCAGTATTTT
TRBV10-3	TRBJ2-3	-	TRBD1	CAIRGQGAGDTQYF	TGTGCCATCCGAGGACAGGGGGCAGGCGATACGCAGTATTTT
TRBV5-6	TRBJ2-3	-	-	CASSPVPSTDTQYF	TGTGCCAGCAGCCCCGTACCAAGCACAGATACGCAGTATTTT
TRBV5-8	TRBJ2-7	-	-	CASSWWGTRWDF	TGTGCCAGCAGCTGGTGGGGCACCCGTTGGGACTTC
TRBV6-4	TRBJ2-1	-	TRBD2	CASRLTSGSFSPYYNEQFF	TGTGCCAGCAGGTTGACTAGCGGGAGTTTTTCCCCTTACTACAATGAGCAGTTCTTC
TRBV7-2	TRBJ2-5	-	TRBD2	CASSTILAGGQETQYF	TGTGCCAGCAGCACCATACTAGCGGGAGGACAAGAGACCCAGTACTTC
TRBV5-1	TRBJ1-2	-	-	CASSLVVGGYTF	TGCGCCAGCAGCTTGGTAGTTGGGGGCTACACCTTC